The 13 T cell receptor beta chains below come from one sample, sequenced in a study of blood T cell repertoires in COVID-19. Profiling relied on immunoSEQ multiplex PCR, and the TCRdb table lists in-frame clones only, not all of them. The repertoire holds 320,000 or so clones, with 85% as singletons. The sequenced sample was PBMCs or T cells enriched from blood (not recorded which). The source of these receptors is a woman aged 25 to 39 who had been exposed to COVID-19.

The chain couples TRBV27 to TRBJ2-3; 7 nucleotides align to TRBD2. From germline, CDR1 is MNHEY and CDR2 SMNVEV (reference sequence). The CDR3 has 14 residues. The J segment lost 3 bases and the V segment lost 3 bases, leaving 3 bases of the junction unmatched. In nucleotides, the CDR3 is TGTGCCAGCAGTTTCACCGGGGGGACAGATACGCAGTATTTT. Translating gives CASSFTGGTDTQYF.

The chain links TRBV13 to TRBJ1-5; D is undetermined. This CDR3 spans 18 amino acids. In germline, CDR1 is PRHDT, CDR2 FYEKMQ (reference sequence). Trimming took off 5 bases at V and 2 bases at J, with 22 bases between the two ends. For the CDR3, the DNA is TGTGCCAGCAGCCGTACGGGTGGCAACACTCGGGGCAATCAGCCCCAGCATTTT. The encoded protein is CASSRTGGNTRGNQPQHF.

Of note for this clone: Other DNA variants within this sample encode the same CDR3. The rearrangement uses TRBV18 and TRBJ1-3; D gene uncertain. V was clipped by 3 bases and J by 0 bases, with 9 bases between them. Germline CDR1 is KGHSH and CDR2 is LQKENI. The CDR3 extends over 15 amino acids. As DNA, the CDR3 is TGTGCCAGCTCACCCAGACGGGACTCTGGAAACACCATATATTTT. Its protein product is CASSPRRDSGNTIYF.

The chain has TRBV6-5 and TRBJ2-1; tentative D call: TRBD2 (6 bases). Germline assignment: CDR1 MNHEY and CDR2 SVGAGI. The CDR3 is 13 residues long. V lost 6 bases and J lost 6, with 12 bases in between. The CDR3 loop is CASREDYGNEQFF. In nucleotides, the CDR3 is TGTGCCAGCAGAGAGGACTACGGCAATGAGCAGTTCTTC.

The chain is built from TRBV4-1 and TRBJ2-1; tentatively, D is TRBD2 (7 bases). The germline V gene encodes CDR1 MGHRA and CDR2 YSYEKL. This CDR3 has 14 residues. V lost 10 bases, J lost 4 bases, and 17 bases lay in between. CDR3 protein: CATQTGGPYNEQFF. In nucleotides, the CDR3 is TGCGCCACACAAACGGGGGGCCCTTACAATGAGCAGTTCTTC.

This clone has only one observation. The chain's CDR3 is CASSWGQGTYEQYF. The CDR3 DNA follows: TGTGCCAGCAGCTGGGGACAGGGGACTTACGAGCAGTACTTC. V is TRBV6-5 and J is TRBJ2-7; 10 positions agree with TRBD1. Germline CDR1 MNHEY, CDR2 SVGAGI. This CDR3 comprises 14 residues. V lost 6 bases to trimming and J lost 4 bases; unmatched junction nucleotides: 6.

The chain is built from TRBV3-1 (or the pseudogene TRBV3-2) and TRBJ1-1; TRBD1 aligns across 8 bases. V shed 1 base, J shed 7 bases, and the junction held 11 bases outside the gene matches. This CDR3 has 16 amino acids. Germline V gene data show CDR1 as LGHDT and CDR2 as YNNKEL (reference sequence). CDR3 sequence reads: CASSQGLAGGVGEAFF. The CDR3 DNA follows: TGTGCCAGCAGCCAAGGGCTCGCAGGGGGCGTGGGTGAAGCTTTCTTT.

This clone has just one count. The V call is TRBV19, the J call TRBJ1-1; D is unclear. With 6 bases removed from V and 2 bases from J, the gap between germline ends came to 19 bases. The CDR3 consists of 16 residues. Germline lookup yields CDR1 LNHDA and CDR2 SQIVND (reference sequence). DNA of the CDR3: TGTGCCAGTAGGTATGCAGGAATAGAGGGAAACACTGAAGCTTTCTTT. This encodes CASRYAGIEGNTEAFF.

This clone was seen a single time. This sequence joins TRBV28 and TRBJ1-1; D is unresolved. Germline CDR1 reads MDHEN; CDR2 reads SYDVKM. The CDR3 sequence is 13 residues long. The V gene lost 7 bases and the J gene lost 1 base, with 10 bases spanning the gap. CDR3 nucleotide sequence: TGTGCCAGCAAACTCTATTCGAACACTGAAGCTTTCTTT. Residues: CASKLYSNTEAFF.

This clone was picked up one time. The chain joins TRBV5-1 to TRBJ2-7; 7 bases are shared with TRBD2. Germline V lookup: CDR1 SGHRS, CDR2 YFSETQ. The CDR3 sequence is 12 residues long. V was pared by 4 bases and J by 5 bases, with 3 bases of the junction left unmatched. CDR3 DNA sequence: TGCGCCAGCAGCCTCCGGGAGGACGAGCAGTACTTC. Translating gives CASSLREDEQYF.

This clone was detected a few times. V and J are TRBV9 and TRBJ1-2; a possible D gene is TRBD1 (5 bases). V was clipped by 4 bases and J by 5 bases, with 9 bases between them. This CDR3 region has 12 residues. Germline V gene lookup returns CDR1 SGDLS and CDR2 YYNGEE. This chain's CDR3 is CASSPGTYGYTF. DNA for the CDR3: TGTGCCAGCAGCCCCGGGACTTATGGCTACACCTTC.

The V gene is TRBV6-2 or TRBV6-3, the J gene TRBJ1-5, with a tentative D call TRBD1 (5 bases). Trimming removed 0 bases from V and 9 bases from J, with 9 bases in between. This CDR3 contains 13 residues. The germline V gene encodes CDR1 MNHEY and CDR2 SVGEGT. The CDR3 region is CASSYSVGGPQHF. The CDR3 DNA reads as TGTGCCAGCAGTTACTCGGTCGGGGGGCCCCAGCATTTT.

This chain connects TRBV2 to TRBJ2-5, with TRBD2 identical over 10 bases. The CDR3 runs 15 residues. V was pared by 5 bases and J by 6 bases, with 9 bases of the junction left unmatched. Germline CDR1 is SNHLY and CDR2 is FYNNEI. This CDR3 is CASSTVGTSEKTQYF. The CDR3 DNA is TGTGCCAGCAGTACCGTCGGGACTAGCGAAAAGACCCAGTACTTC.